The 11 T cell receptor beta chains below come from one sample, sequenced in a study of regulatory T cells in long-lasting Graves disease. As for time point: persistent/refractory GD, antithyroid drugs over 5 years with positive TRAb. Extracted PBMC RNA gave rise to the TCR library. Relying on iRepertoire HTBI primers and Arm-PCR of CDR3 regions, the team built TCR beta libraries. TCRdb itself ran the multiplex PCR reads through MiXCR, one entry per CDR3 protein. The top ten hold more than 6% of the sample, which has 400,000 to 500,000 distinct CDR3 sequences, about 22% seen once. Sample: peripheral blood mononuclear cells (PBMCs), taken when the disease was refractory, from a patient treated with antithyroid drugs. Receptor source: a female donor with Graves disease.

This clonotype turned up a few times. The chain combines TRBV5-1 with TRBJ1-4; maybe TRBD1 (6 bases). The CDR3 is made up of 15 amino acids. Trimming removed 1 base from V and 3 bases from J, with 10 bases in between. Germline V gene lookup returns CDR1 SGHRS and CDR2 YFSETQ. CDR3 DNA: TGCGCCAGCAGCTTGTCGGGGGCGGCTAATGAAAAACTGTTTTTT. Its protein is CASSLSGAANEKLFF.

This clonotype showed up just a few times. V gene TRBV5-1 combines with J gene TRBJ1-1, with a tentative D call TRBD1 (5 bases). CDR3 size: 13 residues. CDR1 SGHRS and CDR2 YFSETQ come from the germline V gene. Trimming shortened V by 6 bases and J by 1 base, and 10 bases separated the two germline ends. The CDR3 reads CASTAGGNTEAFF. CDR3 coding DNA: TGCGCCAGCACCGCCGGGGGGAACACTGAAGCTTTCTTT.

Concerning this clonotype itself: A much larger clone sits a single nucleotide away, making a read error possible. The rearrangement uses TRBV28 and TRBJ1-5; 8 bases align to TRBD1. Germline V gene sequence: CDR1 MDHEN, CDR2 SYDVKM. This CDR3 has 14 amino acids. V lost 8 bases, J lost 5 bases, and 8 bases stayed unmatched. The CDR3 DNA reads TGTGCCAGCGGTCTCGGGACAGGTCATCAGCCCCAGCATTTT. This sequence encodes CASGLGTGHQPQHF.

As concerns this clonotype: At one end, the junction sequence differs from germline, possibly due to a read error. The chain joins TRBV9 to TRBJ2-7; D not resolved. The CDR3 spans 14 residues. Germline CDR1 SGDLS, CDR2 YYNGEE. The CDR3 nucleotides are TGTGCCAGCAGCCCGAGCCGGACCTCCTACGGGCAGTACTTC. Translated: CASSPSRTSYGQYF.

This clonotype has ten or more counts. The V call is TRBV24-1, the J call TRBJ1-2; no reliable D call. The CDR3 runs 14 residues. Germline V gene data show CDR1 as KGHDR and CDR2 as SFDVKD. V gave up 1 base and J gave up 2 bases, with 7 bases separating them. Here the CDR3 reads CATSDLSGNYGYTF. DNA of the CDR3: TGTGCCACCAGTGATTTATCCGGGAACTATGGCTACACCTTC.

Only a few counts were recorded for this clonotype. CDR3 amino acids: CSARAVSGRLWETQYF. The CDR3, as DNA: TGCAGTGCTAGAGCGGTTAGCGGGAGGCTCTGGGAGACCCAGTACTTC. This rearrangement joins TRBV20-1 to TRBJ2-5; the match to TRBD2 covers 10 bases. Germline V gives CDR1 DFQATT, CDR2 SNEGSKA (reference sequence). This CDR3 contains 16 residues. J lost 5 bases, V lost 1 base, and 10 bases had no gene match.

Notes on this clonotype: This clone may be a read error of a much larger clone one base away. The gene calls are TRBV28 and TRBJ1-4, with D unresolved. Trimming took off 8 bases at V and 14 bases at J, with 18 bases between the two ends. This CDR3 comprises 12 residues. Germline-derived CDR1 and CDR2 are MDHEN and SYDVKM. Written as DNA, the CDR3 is TGTGCCAGCGGCCCCGGACCCTTGGGCCTGTTTTTT. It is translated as CASGPGPLGLFF. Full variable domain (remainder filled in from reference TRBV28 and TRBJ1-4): DVKVTQSSRYLVKRTGEKVFLECVQDMDHENMFWYRQDPGLGLRLIYFSYDVKMKEKGDIPEGYSVSREKKERFSLILESASTNQTSMYLCASGPGPLGLFFGSGTQLSVL.

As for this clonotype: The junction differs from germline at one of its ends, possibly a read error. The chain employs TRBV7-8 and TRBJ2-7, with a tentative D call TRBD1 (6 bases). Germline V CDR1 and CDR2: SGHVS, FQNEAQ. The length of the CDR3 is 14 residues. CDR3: CASSFDRSSYGQYF. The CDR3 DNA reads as TGTGCCAGCAGCTTCGACAGGAGCTCCTACGGGCAGTACTTC. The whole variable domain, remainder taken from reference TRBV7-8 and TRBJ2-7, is GAGVSQSPRYKVAKRGQDVALRCDPISGHVSLFWYQQALGQGPEFLTYFQNEAQLDKSGLPSDRFFAERPEGSVSTLKIQRTQQEDSAVYLCASSFDRSSYGQYFGPGTRLTVT.

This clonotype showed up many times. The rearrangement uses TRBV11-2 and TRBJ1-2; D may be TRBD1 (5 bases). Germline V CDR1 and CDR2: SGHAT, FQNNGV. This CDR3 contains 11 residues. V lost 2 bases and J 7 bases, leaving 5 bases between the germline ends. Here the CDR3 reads CASSLQGGYTF. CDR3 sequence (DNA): TGTGCCAGCAGCTTACAGGGTGGCTACACCTTC.

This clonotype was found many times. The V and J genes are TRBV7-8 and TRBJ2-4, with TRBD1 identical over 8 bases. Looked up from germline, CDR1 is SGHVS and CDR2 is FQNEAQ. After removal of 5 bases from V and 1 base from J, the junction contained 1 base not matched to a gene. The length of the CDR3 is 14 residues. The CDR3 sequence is CASSRQGAKNIQYF. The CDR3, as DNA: TGTGCCAGCAGCCGACAGGGGGCCAAAAACATTCAGTACTTC. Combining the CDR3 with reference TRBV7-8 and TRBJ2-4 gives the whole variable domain GAGVSQSPRYKVAKRGQDVALRCDPISGHVSLFWYQQALGQGPEFLTYFQNEAQLDKSGLPSDRFFAERPEGSVSTLKIQRTQQEDSAVYLCASSRQGAKNIQYFGAGTRLSVL.

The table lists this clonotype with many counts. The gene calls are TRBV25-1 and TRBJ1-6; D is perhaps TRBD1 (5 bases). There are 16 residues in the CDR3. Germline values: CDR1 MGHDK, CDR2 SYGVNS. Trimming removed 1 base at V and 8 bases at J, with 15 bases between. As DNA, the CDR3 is TGTGCCAGCAGTGAATTACGTGCCGGGGGGGATTCACCCCTCCACTTT. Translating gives CASSELRAGGDSPLHF.